These 31 T cell receptor beta chains were sequenced from one sample in a study of Ad26.COV2.S vaccination and SARS-CoV-2 variants. Only in-frame clones appear in the TCRdb table, and some are missing; sequencing was by immunoSEQ multiplex PCR. Seen here are about 350,000 clones, about 91% observed once, and the top ten hold 3.9%. The sample in question was peripheral blood, obtained after recovery from COVID-19. These receptors all come from a human donor who had recovered from COVID-19.

The chain has TRBV6-5 and TRBJ2-7; perhaps TRBD2 as D (6 bases). This CDR3 spans 14 amino acids. Germline V gene data show CDR1 as MNHEY and CDR2 as SVGAGI. V was pared by 5 bases and J by 4 bases, with 15 bases between. CDR3 nucleotides: TGTGCCAGCAGTCATACAGGAGGAGGGTACGAGCAGTACTTC. Translating it yields CASSHTGGGYEQYF.

The CDR3 nucleotides read TGTGCCAGCAGCTTAAGGTCCGGTCCCTACAATGAGCAGTTCTTC. This translates into CASSLRSGPYNEQFF. The chain is built from TRBV7-9 and TRBJ2-1; D uncertain. Germline V gives CDR1 SEHNR, CDR2 FQNEAQ (reference sequence). V was cut by 2 bases and J by 2 bases, with 10 bases left in between. This CDR3 has 15 residues.

The rearrangement links TRBV27 to TRBJ2-7; D gene ambiguous. The CDR3 has 13 amino acids. Germline V gene lookup returns CDR1 MNHEY and CDR2 SMNVEV (reference sequence). The V end was cut by 3 bases, the J end by 2 bases, with 8 bases between. CDR3 protein: CASSLVRTYEQYF. The DNA for the CDR3 is TGTGCCAGCAGTTTGGTCAGAACCTACGAGCAGTACTTC.

The rearrangement uses TRBV5-5 and TRBJ2-2; D remains ambiguous. This CDR3 region has 11 residues. V was trimmed by 9 bases and J by 5 bases, leaving 8 bases between them. CDR1 is SGHKS, CDR2 YYEKEE, per germline (reference sequence). DNA of the CDR3: TGTGCCAACACCCGAACCGGGGAGCTGTTTTTT. Translated, it gives CANTRTGELFF. Full variable domain (remainder filled in from reference TRBV5-5 and TRBJ2-2): DAGVTQSPTHLIKTRGQQVTLRCSPISGHKSVSWYQQVLGQGPQFIFQYYEKEERGRGNFPDRFSARQFPNYSSELNVNALLLGDSALYLCANTRTGELFFGEGSRLTVL.

J is TRBJ2-3 and V is TRBV7-8, with 9 positions matching TRBD2. The CDR3 length is 15 residues. Germline CDR1 is SGHVS and CDR2 is FQNEAQ. The J segment lost 4 bases and the V segment lost 5 bases, leaving 7 bases of the junction unmatched. The DNA of the CDR3 is TGTGCCAGCAGCCGAGCAGCGGGGGGTGCAGATACGCAGTATTTT. This sequence encodes CASSRAAGGADTQYF.

This clone showed up just once. The chain carries TRBV6-5 and TRBJ1-4; no clear D. The germline V and J ends were trimmed by 5 bases and 0 bases, with 7 bases remaining between them. Germline CDR1 is MNHEY and CDR2 is SVGAGI. The CDR3 runs 14 residues. The CDR3 DNA sequence: TGTGCCAGCAGTAGCAGAGCAACTAATGAAAAACTGTTTTTT. Amino acids: CASSSRATNEKLFF.

The rearrangement uses TRBV18 and TRBJ1-1, with D possibly matching TRBD1 (6 bases). Trimming took off 3 bases at V and 11 bases at J, with 16 bases between the two ends. The CDR3 contains 13 residues. CDR1 is KGHSH, CDR2 LQKENI, per germline. The CDR3 sequence is CASSPNRGARAFF. The CDR3 nucleotides read TGTGCCAGCTCACCCAATCGGGGGGCTCGCGCTTTCTTT.

The rearrangement joins TRBV5-1 to TRBJ1-1; maybe TRBD1 (5 bases). V lost 0 bases, J lost 8 bases, and 17 bases lay in between. The CDR3 extends over 15 amino acids. CDR1 SGHRS and CDR2 YFSETQ come from the germline V gene. CDR3 in DNA: TGCGCCAGCAGCTTGGTATTAGGGGCCCAGAGGGAAGCTTTCTTT. This encodes CASSLVLGAQREAFF.

The chain employs TRBV13 and TRBJ1-2, with a weak D call TRBD1 (6 bases). Trimming removed 0 bases from V and 4 bases from J, with 15 bases in between. The CDR3 extends over 16 amino acids. Per the germline V gene, CDR1 is PRHDT and CDR2 is FYEKMQ (reference sequence). In nucleotides, the CDR3 is TGTGCCAGCAGCTTAGGCCGTGGAGTAGGGGGCTATGGCTACACCTTC. This codes for CASSLGRGVGGYGYTF.

The rearrangement links TRBV30 to TRBJ1-6, with TRBD1 as a possible D gene (5 bases). This CDR3 contains 16 residues. Germline lookup yields CDR1 GTSNPN and CDR2 SVGIG (reference sequence). The V end was cut by 4 bases, the J end by 7 bases, with 20 bases between. The CDR3 reads CAWIRSGASGNSPLHF. The CDR3 nucleotides read TGTGCCTGGATAAGATCTGGGGCCTCCGGGAATTCACCCCTCCACTTT.

The chain has TRBV7-2 and TRBJ1-1, with unresolved D. V was shortened by 6 bases and J by 7 bases, with 18 bases between the two germline ends. The CDR3 length is 14 residues. CDR1 and CDR2 (germline): SGHTA, FQGNSA. CDR3 region: CASREWAEEFEAFF. CDR3 in DNA: TGTGCCAGCAGGGAATGGGCCGAGGAGTTTGAAGCTTTCTTT.

The chain combines TRBV5-6 with TRBJ1-3; D is perhaps TRBD1 (5 bases). CDR3 length equals 14 residues. Trimming shortened V by 1 base and J by 4 bases, and 9 bases separated the two germline ends. The germline gives CDR1 SGHDT, CDR2 YYEEEE. CDR3 DNA: TGTGCCAGCAGCTTGTGGGGGTCCGGAAACACCATATATTTT. Translated, it gives CASSLWGSGNTIYF.

The chain carries TRBV7-2 and TRBJ2-5, with no clear D. Trimming removed 3 bases at V and 2 bases at J, with 1 base between. The length of the CDR3 is 11 residues. CDR1 is SGHTA and CDR2 is FQGNSA in the germline V gene. Written as DNA, the CDR3 is TGTGCCAGCAGCTTTCAAGAGACCCAGTACTTC. Translated: CASSFQETQYF.

The chain joins TRBV27 to TRBJ1-5; D may be TRBD1 (5 bases). V was shortened by 5 bases and J by 5 bases, with 19 bases between the two germline ends. Germline V gives CDR1 MNHEY, CDR2 SMNVEV (reference sequence). The CDR3 contains 16 residues. CDR3 DNA sequence: TGTGCCAGCAGTACAAAGTGGAGGGGAGTCCATCAGCCCCAGCATTTT. It encodes CASSTKWRGVHQPQHF.

This clone occurred once. The chain uses TRBV19 and TRBJ1-2, with 8 bases aligning to TRBD1. Germline V gives CDR1 LNHDA, CDR2 SQIVND (reference sequence). The CDR3 runs to 15 residues. V shed 5 bases and J 3 bases; nucleotides not matched to a gene: 8. The chain's CDR3 is CASSDAGTGYYGYTF. The CDR3 DNA reads as TGTGCCAGTAGTGACGCCGGGACAGGATACTATGGCTACACCTTC.

The chain has TRBV6-5 and TRBJ1-2, with D possibly being TRBD1 (5 bases). CDR3 length: 13 amino acids. Germline CDR1 is MNHEY and CDR2 is SVGAGI. Trimming stripped 11 bases from V and 4 bases from J, with 17 bases between. This CDR3 is CAAKAPGSYGYTF. For the CDR3, the DNA is TGTGCCGCAAAGGCCCCAGGGAGCTATGGCTACACCTTC.

The gene calls are TRBV5-1 and TRBJ1-2, with 7 bases lining up with TRBD1. Trimming at V came to 0 bases and at J to 4 bases, leaving 3 bases not matched to a gene. Germline lookup yields CDR1 SGHRS and CDR2 YFSETQ. The CDR3 has 14 amino acids. Written as DNA, the CDR3 is TGCGCCAGCAGCTTGGAGGGGGCAAGCTATGGCTACACCTTC. As protein: CASSLEGASYGYTF.

This clone was picked up one time. The rearrangement links TRBV9 to TRBJ1-3; D remains ambiguous. This CDR3 region has 15 residues. Germline lookup yields CDR1 SGDLS and CDR2 YYNGEE. V gave up 0 bases and J gave up 3 bases, with 10 bases separating them. The CDR3, as DNA: TGTGCCAGCAGCGTAGCCTTCGGGAGTGGAAACACCATATATTTT. It specifies CASSVAFGSGNTIYF.

The chain couples TRBV19 to TRBJ2-7; 7 bases fit TRBD2. The germline V gene encodes CDR1 LNHDA and CDR2 SQIVND (reference sequence). With 4 bases clipped from V and 0 bases from J, the junction kept 9 bases outside the gene matches. The CDR3 has 16 residues. This chain's CDR3 is CASSTPAGEFSYEQYF. The CDR3 nucleotides read TGTGCCAGTAGTACCCCGGCGGGGGAGTTCTCCTACGAGCAGTACTTC. Supplemented by reference TRBV19 and TRBJ2-7, the full variable domain reads DGGITQSPKYLFRKEGQNVTLSCEQNLNHDAMYWYRQDPGQGLRLIYYSQIVNDFQKGDIAEGYSVSREKKESFPLTVTSAQKNPTAFYLCASSTPAGEFSYEQYFGPGTRLTVT.

The chain couples TRBV19 to TRBJ2-1; 10 bases align to TRBD2. Germline values: CDR1 LNHDA, CDR2 SQIVND (reference sequence). The V segment lost 7 bases and the J segment 11 bases; nucleotides outside the gene matches: 20. The CDR3 has 17 amino acids. The CDR3 coding sequence is TGTGCCAGTACCCCCGGGTTTGGGCTAGCGGGGGCCTCGAAGCAGTTCTTC. Its translation: CASTPGFGLAGASKQFF.

The chain couples TRBV29-1 to TRBJ1-5, with D tentatively TRBD1 (5 bases). With 3 bases removed from V and 6 bases from J, the gap between germline ends came to 12 bases. Looked up from germline, CDR1 is SQVTM and CDR2 is ANQGSEA. The CDR3 runs 13 residues. CDR3 residues: CSVEGREGQPQHF. The CDR3 DNA reads TGCAGCGTTGAGGGCAGGGAAGGTCAGCCCCAGCATTTT.

The chain joins TRBV3-1 (or the pseudogene TRBV3-2) to TRBJ1-4, with D tentatively TRBD1 (5 bases). The germline V gene has CDR1 LGHDT and CDR2 YNNKEL (reference sequence). The length of the CDR3 is 15 residues. Trimming took off 6 bases at V and 0 bases at J, with 11 bases between the two ends. CDR3 region: CASRKGATTNEKLFF. The DNA for the CDR3 is TGTGCCAGCAGAAAAGGGGCTACAACTAATGAAAAACTGTTTTTT.

V is TRBV6-1 and J is TRBJ1-1; no firm D call. This CDR3 is 15 amino acids long. V was shortened by 1 base and J by 0 bases, with 9 bases between the two germline ends. Per germline, CDR1 MNHNS and CDR2 SASEGT. CDR3 DNA sequence: TGTGCCAGCAGTGAAGTCGAAGGGCTGAACACTGAAGCTTTCTTT. Protein sequence: CASSEVEGLNTEAFF.

V is TRBV10-3 and J is TRBJ2-3, with D perhaps TRBD2 (7 bases). Trimming removed 3 bases from V and 5 bases from J, with 15 bases in between. The CDR3 extends over 15 amino acids. CDR1 and CDR2 from the germline V gene are ENHRY and SYGVKD. DNA for the CDR3: TGTGCCATCAGTGACGGGGGGCTTCCGGGAGATACGCAGTATTTT. Translating it yields CAISDGGLPGDTQYF.

The genes are TRBV6-5 and TRBJ2-5, with unresolved D. Germline assignment: CDR1 MNHEY and CDR2 SVGAGI. This CDR3 is built from 14 residues. V shed 6 bases and J shed 0 bases, with 11 bases lying between them. The DNA for the CDR3 is TGTGCCAGCAGCCTAAAACCGTACCAAGAGACCCAGTACTTC. Translated: CASSLKPYQETQYF.

This rearrangement joins TRBV29-1 to TRBJ2-2; D is uncertain. There are 14 residues in the CDR3. V was shortened by 6 bases and J by 0 bases, with 11 bases between the two germline ends. Germline CDR1 is SQVTM and CDR2 is ANQGSEA. CDR3 sequence: CSVLGTANTGELFF. In DNA form, the CDR3 reads TGCAGCGTCCTCGGCACCGCGAACACCGGGGAGCTGTTTTTT.

About this clone: The same CDR3 also results from other DNA sequences found in this sample. The gene calls are TRBV7-9 and TRBJ1-1; D is uncertain. CDR3 length: 13 amino acids. In germline, CDR1 is SEHNR, CDR2 FQNEAQ (reference sequence). The germline V and J ends were trimmed by 1 base and 5 bases, with 8 bases remaining between them. CDR3 sequence: CASSLEGGTEAFF. Written as DNA, the CDR3 is TGTGCCAGCAGCTTAGAGGGTGGAACTGAAGCTTTCTTT.

The chain has TRBV5-1 and TRBJ2-5; 10 bases map to TRBD2. Germline V gives CDR1 SGHRS, CDR2 YFSETQ. The V and J ends lost 2 bases and 4 bases, in that order; junction bases with no gene match: 5. CDR3 size: 15 residues. In DNA form, the CDR3 reads TGCGCCAGCAGCTTTGGGACTAGCGCGGGAGAGACCCAGTACTTC. Amino acid sequence: CASSFGTSAGETQYF.

The V call is TRBV5-4, the J call TRBJ1-1; D unclear. With 0 bases removed from V and 3 bases from J, the gap between germline ends came to 12 bases. CDR1 and CDR2 (germline): SGHNT, YYREEE (reference sequence). The CDR3 has 15 amino acids. The DNA of the CDR3 is TGTGCCAGCAGCTTGGGTCCAAGGACGTACACTGAAGCTTTCTTT. It specifies CASSLGPRTYTEAFF.

This clone was observed once. The J gene is TRBJ2-2, the V gene TRBV15, with D maybe TRBD1 (5 bases). The V end lost 1 base, the J end lost 4 bases, and 10 bases lay between the germline ends. The CDR3 has 15 amino acids. CDR1 LNHNV and CDR2 YYDKDF come from the germline V gene (reference sequence). The CDR3 nucleotides read TGTGCCACCAGCAGAGTAGGGGCTGGCACCGGGGAGCTGTTTTTT. Its protein is CATSRVGAGTGELFF. The variable domain in full, completed from reference TRBV15 and TRBJ2-2, reads DAMVIQNPRYQVTQFGKPVTLSCSQTLNHNVMYWYQQKSSQAPKLLFHYYDKDFNNEADTPDNFQSRRPNTSFCFLDIRSPGLGDTAMYLCATSRVGAGTGELFFGEGSRLTVL.

Details on this clone: Other DNA sequences of this sample code for an identical CDR3. CDR3 nucleotides: TGTGCCAGCAGCGTAGGCGGAGACACTGAAGCTTTCTTT. Translated, it gives CASSVGGDTEAFF. V and J are TRBV9 and TRBJ1-1; no reliable D call. V was trimmed by 0 bases and J by 3 bases, leaving 6 bases between them. This CDR3 is built from 13 residues. Germline-derived CDR1 and CDR2 are SGDLS and YYNGEE. Combining the CDR3 with reference TRBV9 and TRBJ1-1 gives the whole variable domain DSGVTQTPKHLITATGQRVTLRCSPRSGDLSVYWYQQSLDQGLQFLIQYYNGEERAKGNILERFSAQQFPDLHSELNLSSLELGDSALYFCASSVGGDTEAFFGQGTRLTVV.